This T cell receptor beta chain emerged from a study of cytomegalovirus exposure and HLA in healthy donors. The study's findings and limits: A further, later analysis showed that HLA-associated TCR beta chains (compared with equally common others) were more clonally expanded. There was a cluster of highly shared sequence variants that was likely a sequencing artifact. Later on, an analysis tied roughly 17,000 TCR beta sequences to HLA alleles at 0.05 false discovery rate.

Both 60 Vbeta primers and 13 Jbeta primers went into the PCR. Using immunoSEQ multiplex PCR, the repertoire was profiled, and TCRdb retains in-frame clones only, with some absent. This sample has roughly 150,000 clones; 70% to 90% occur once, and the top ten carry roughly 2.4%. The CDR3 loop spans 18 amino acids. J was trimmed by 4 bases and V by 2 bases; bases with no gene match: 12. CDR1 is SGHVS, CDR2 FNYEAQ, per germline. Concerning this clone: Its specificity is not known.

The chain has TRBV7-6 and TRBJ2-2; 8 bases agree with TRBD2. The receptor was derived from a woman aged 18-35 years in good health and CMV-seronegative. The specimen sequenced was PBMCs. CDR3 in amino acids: CASSLWASGGPITGELFF. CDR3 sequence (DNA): TGTGCCAGCAGCTTATGGGCCAGCGGGGGCCCCATCACCGGGGAGCTGTTTTTT.